These T cell receptor beta chains were read from a single sample in a study of neurological immune-mediated disorders. TCRdb itself ran the 5' RACE reads through MiXCR, one entry per CDR3 protein. The sample yields 59,000 or so distinct CDR3 sequences, about 12% seen once. Sequenced input: PBMCs. The receptors stem from a woman aged 55-69 years with HTLV-1-associated myelopathy (HAM/TSP). Both conserved end residues are part of each CDR3. The D gene is left open where the match is weak. Only part of the rows carry a size: once, few, many, or a class if the clone is expanded.

J gene: TRBJ2-2
clone size: few
V gene: TRBV5-1
D gene: TRBD1
CDR3 protein: CASSPDRPPNTGELFF
CDR3 DNA: TGCGCCAGCAGCCCGGACAGGCCACCGAACACCGGGGAGCTGTTTTTT

J gene: TRBJ2-1
clone size: many
V gene: TRBV11-2
D gene: NA
CDR3 protein: CASSLVLEGNEQFF
CDR3 DNA: TGTGCCAGCAGCTTAGTACTCGAAGGCAATGAGCAGTTCTTC

J gene: TRBJ2-7
clone size: many
V gene: TRBV5-1
D gene: NA
CDR3 protein: CASSLEGYEQYF
CDR3 DNA: TGCGCCAGCAGCTTGGAGGGTTACGAGCAGTACTTC

J gene: TRBJ2-1
clone size: once
V gene: TRBV5-1
D gene: TRBD2
CDR3 protein: CASSLQAGGPLDEQFF
CDR3 DNA: TGCGCCAGCAGCTTACAAGCGGGAGGGCCTTTAGATGAGCAGTTCTTC

J gene: TRBJ2-7
clone size: many
V gene: TRBV2
D gene: NA
CDR3 protein: CASSEDPPSYEQYF
CDR3 DNA: TGTGCCAGCAGTGAAGATCCTCCTTCCTACGAGCAGTACTTC

J gene: TRBJ2-7
clone size: many
V gene: TRBV10-3
D gene: TRBD1
CDR3 protein: CAVSLRQGSYEQYF
CDR3 DNA: TGTGCCGTCAGTCTTAGACAGGGCTCCTACGAGCAGTACTTC

J gene: TRBJ2-1
clone size: many
V gene: TRBV20-1
D gene: NA
CDR3 protein: CSARGGVASYNEQFF
CDR3 DNA: TGCAGTGCTAGAGGAGGAGTAGCTTCCTACAATGAGCAGTTCTTC

J gene: TRBJ2-7
clone size: many
V gene: TRBV28
D gene: TRBD2
CDR3 protein: CASSFLAGGGEQYF
CDR3 DNA: TGTGCCAGCAGTTTCTTAGCGGGAGGTGGCGAGCAGTACTTC

J gene: TRBJ2-7
clone size: many
V gene: TRBV20-1
D gene: NA
CDR3 protein: CSAGTIDRDTYEQYF
CDR3 DNA: TGCAGTGCTGGGACCATCGACAGAGATACCTACGAGCAGTACTTC

J gene: TRBJ1-1
clone size: NA
V gene: TRBV28
D gene: NA
CDR3 protein: CASSFRGIQNTEAFF
CDR3 DNA: TGTGCCAGCAGTTTTCGTGGAATCCAGAACACTGAAGCTTTCTTT

J gene: TRBJ2-3
clone size: many
V gene: TRBV5-1
D gene: NA
CDR3 protein: CASSPNWERIRVSDTQYF
CDR3 DNA: TGCGCCAGCAGCCCGAACTGGGAACGGATTCGTGTCTCAGATACGCAGTATTTT

J gene: TRBJ2-7
clone size: many
V gene: TRBV29-1
D gene: NA
CDR3 protein: CSVEVGSSTGEQYF
CDR3 DNA: TGCAGCGTTGAAGTGGGCAGCTCCACGGGAGAGCAGTACTTC

J gene: TRBJ2-7
clone size: NA
V gene: TRBV5-8
D gene: NA
CDR3 protein: CASSLVQGPVEQYF
CDR3 DNA: TGTGCCAGCAGCTTGGTCCAGGGGCCGGTCGAGCAGTACTTC

J gene: TRBJ2-5
clone size: many
V gene: TRBV29-1
D gene: NA
CDR3 protein: CSVEVGEETQYF
CDR3 DNA: TGCAGCGTTGAAGTGGGGGAGGAGACCCAGTACTTC

J gene: TRBJ2-2
clone size: many
V gene: TRBV7-6
D gene: NA
CDR3 protein: CASSLVPGELFF
CDR3 DNA: TGTGCCAGCAGCTTAGTCCCCGGGGAGCTGTTTTTT

J gene: TRBJ2-7
clone size: many
V gene: TRBV27
D gene: NA
CDR3 protein: CASSLAGRSYEQYF
CDR3 DNA: TGTGCCAGCAGTTTGGCGGGACGCTCCTACGAGCAGTACTTC

J gene: TRBJ2-5
clone size: many
V gene: TRBV30
D gene: NA
CDR3 protein: CAWSTDTETQYF
CDR3 DNA: TGTGCCTGGAGTACGGACACGGAGACCCAGTACTTC

J gene: TRBJ2-1
clone size: NA
V gene: TRBV6-5
D gene: NA
CDR3 protein: CASKGHPVDEQFF
CDR3 DNA: TGTGCCAGCAAAGGACACCCGGTCGATGAGCAGTTCTTC

J gene: TRBJ2-2
clone size: many
V gene: TRBV5-1
D gene: TRBD1
CDR3 protein: CASSPSPDRVGELFF
CDR3 DNA: TGCGCCAGCAGCCCAAGCCCTGACAGGGTCGGGGAGCTGTTTTTT

J gene: TRBJ2-1
clone size: many
V gene: TRBV24-1
D gene: NA
CDR3 protein: CATSVRVKGQLINEQFF
CDR3 DNA: TGTGCCACCAGTGTCCGGGTAAAGGGTCAACTAATCAATGAGCAGTTCTTC

J gene: TRBJ2-1
clone size: many
V gene: TRBV20-1
D gene: NA
CDR3 protein: CSAGFTNEQFF
CDR3 DNA: TGCAGTGCCGGGTTTACGAATGAGCAGTTCTTC

J gene: TRBJ2-2
clone size: many
V gene: TRBV3-1
D gene: NA
CDR3 protein: CASSLRSGELFF
CDR3 DNA: TGTGCCAGCAGCCTACGCTCCGGGGAGCTGTTTTTT

J gene: TRBJ2-7
clone size: NA
V gene: TRBV19
D gene: TRBD1
CDR3 protein: CASSIRDSGTYEQYF
CDR3 DNA: TGTGCCAGTAGTATCCGGGACAGCGGAACCTACGAGCAGTACTTC

J gene: TRBJ2-3
clone size: many
V gene: TRBV7-2
D gene: TRBD2
CDR3 protein: CASRPSGTDTQYF
CDR3 DNA: TGTGCCAGCAGACCTAGCGGTACAGATACGCAGTATTTT

J gene: TRBJ1-5
clone size: many
V gene: TRBV28
D gene: NA
CDR3 protein: CASRQGPSGNQPQHF
CDR3 DNA: TGTGCCAGCAGGCAGGGCCCCTCGGGCAATCAGCCCCAGCATTTT

J gene: TRBJ2-4
clone size: many
V gene: TRBV4-1
D gene: NA
CDR3 protein: CASSPTGAKNIQYF
CDR3 DNA: TGCGCCAGCAGCCCCACAGGAGCCAAAAACATTCAGTACTTC

J gene: TRBJ2-1
clone size: NA
V gene: TRBV5-1
D gene: TRBD2
CDR3 protein: CASSLRPLVSGDSYNEQFF
CDR3 DNA: TGCGCCAGCAGCTTGAGGCCCCTAGTTAGCGGGGACTCCTACAATGAGCAGTTCTTC

J gene: TRBJ2-1
clone size: many
V gene: TRBV3-1
D gene: NA
CDR3 protein: CASSHGEKQFF
CDR3 DNA: TGTGCCAGCAGCCATGGGGAGAAGCAGTTCTTC

J gene: TRBJ2-6
clone size: many
V gene: TRBV13
D gene: NA
CDR3 protein: CASSLGRIVGANVLTF
CDR3 DNA: TGTGCCAGCAGCTTAGGACGCATAGTTGGGGCCAACGTCCTGACTTTC